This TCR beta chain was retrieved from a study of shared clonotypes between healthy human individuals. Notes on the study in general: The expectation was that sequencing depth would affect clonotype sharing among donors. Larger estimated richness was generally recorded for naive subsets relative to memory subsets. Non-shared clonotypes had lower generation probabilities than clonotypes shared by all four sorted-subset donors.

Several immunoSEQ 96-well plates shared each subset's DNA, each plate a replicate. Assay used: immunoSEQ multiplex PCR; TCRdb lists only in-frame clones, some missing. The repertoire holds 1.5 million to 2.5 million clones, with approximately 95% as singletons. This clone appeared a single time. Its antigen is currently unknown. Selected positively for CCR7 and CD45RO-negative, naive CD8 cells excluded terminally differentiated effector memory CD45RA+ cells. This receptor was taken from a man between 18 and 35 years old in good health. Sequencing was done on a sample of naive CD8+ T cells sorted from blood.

CDR3: CASSYSTLSYGYTF. The CDR3 DNA reads as TGTGCCAGCAGTTACTCGACCCTGAGCTATGGCTACACCTTC. The gene calls are TRBV6-6 and TRBJ1-2; no firm D call. Germline CDR1 is MNHNY and CDR2 is SVGAGI (reference sequence). Trimming removed 0 bases at V and 4 bases at J, with 9 bases between. The CDR3 totals 14 residues.